A selection of T cell receptor beta chains follows, all from one sample in a study of hypomethylating agent response in myelodysplastic syndrome. Sequencing used immunoSEQ multiplex PCR; TCRdb keeps in-frame clones, though not all of them. In the table there are roughly 3,200 clones, about 80% of which are singletons. The sequencing used bone marrow, collected before or after starting hypomethylating agent treatment for myelodysplastic syndrome (not recorded which). The receptors stem from a human donor with myelodysplastic syndrome. Both conserved end residues are part of each CDR3. A D gene is named only where the DNA matches it firmly. Clone size is shown for a subset of rows, as once, few, many or a class of expanded clone.

>TRBV11-2|TRBJ1-1|-|-
TGTGCCAGCAGCTACCTACAGGGGAACACTGAAGCTTTCTTT
CASSYLQGNTEAFF
>TRBV9|TRBJ2-3|-|-
TGTGCCAGCAGCGTAGATCCTAGAAGCACAGATACGCAGTATTTT
CASSVDPRSTDTQYF
>TRBV7-9|TRBJ1-2|-|once
TGTGCCAGCAGCTCGCCCAGGGTAAACTATGGCTACACCTTC
CASSSPRVNYGYTF
>TRBV13|TRBJ1-4|-|-
TGTGCCAGCAGCCCACAGGGCAAGAATGAAAAACTGTTTTTT
CASSPQGKNEKLFF
>TRBV30|TRBJ2-1|-|-
TGTGCCTGGAGTGTTCTGGGGAATGAGCAGTTCTTC
CAWSVLGNEQFF
>TRBV6-5|TRBJ1-2|-|few
TGTGACCCATCGACAGATCCCCAGGGCTACACCTTC
CDPSTDPQGYTF
>TRBV29-1|TRBJ2-5|TRBD1|-
TGCAGCGTTGAAGACGAGGGGGCAACTCCAGAGACCCAGTACTTC
CSVEDEGATPETQYF
>TRBV6-1|TRBJ1-3|-|-
TGTGCCAGCCACTTAAGGGTCTCTGGAAACACCATATATTTT
CASHLRVSGNTIYF
>TRBV6-4|TRBJ1-2|-|few
TGTGCCAGCAGTGAGTCAGGGTATGGCTACACCTTC
CASSESGYGYTF
>TRBV2|TRBJ1-1|TRBD1|-
TGTGCCAGCAGTGCAAACAGGGGCACTGAAGCTTTCTTT
CASSANRGTEAFF
>TRBV5-6|TRBJ2-2|-|-
TGTGCCAGCAGCTTATCCGGGGAGCTGTTTTTT
CASSLSGELFF
>TRBV7-9|TRBJ2-5|TRBD1|-
TGTGCCAGCAGCCCATACCGGACAGGGGGAGAGACCCAGTACTTC
CASSPYRTGGETQYF
>TRBV19|TRBJ2-1|TRBD2|once
TGTGCCAGTAAAGGGCGGGGGGCCACGAGAAATGAGCAGTTCTTC
CASKGRGATRNEQFF
>TRBV5-6|TRBJ2-2|-|-
TGTGCCAGCAGCTTGGATATCGGGGAGCTGTTTTTT
CASSLDIGELFF
>TRBV11-2|TRBJ1-3|-|-
TGTGCCAGTATAAGGGGAGGAGGACGTGGCACCATATATTTT
CASIRGGGRGTIYF
>TRBV2|TRBJ1-1|-|few
TGTGCCAGCCAGGGACAAGCTAACACTGAAGCTTTCTTT
CASQGQANTEAFF
>TRBV7-9|TRBJ1-1|-|-
TGTGCCAGCAGTCAACAGGGCGCTGAAGCTTTCTTT
CASSQQGAEAFF
>TRBV28|TRBJ1-2|-|-
TGTGCCAGCAGTCTTAGTAATCCCCTCTATGGCTACACCTTC
CASSLSNPLYGYTF
>TRBV28|TRBJ1-1|-|-
TGTGCCAGCAGCGGGGGGCGGGCCACTGAAGCTTTCTTT
CASSGGRATEAFF
>TRBV9|TRBJ2-1|-|-
TGTGCCAGCAGCGTGGGTAGTCACAATGAGCAGTTCTTC
CASSVGSHNEQFF
>TRBV14|TRBJ1-4|-|few
TGTGCCAGCAGCCTCGGACGGGGGGGAAATGAAAAACTGTTTTTT
CASSLGRGGNEKLFF
>TRBV25-1|TRBJ2-7|TRBD2|-
TGTGCCAGCAGTGACACCGGGAGGTCCTACGAGCAGTACTTC
CASSDTGRSYEQYF